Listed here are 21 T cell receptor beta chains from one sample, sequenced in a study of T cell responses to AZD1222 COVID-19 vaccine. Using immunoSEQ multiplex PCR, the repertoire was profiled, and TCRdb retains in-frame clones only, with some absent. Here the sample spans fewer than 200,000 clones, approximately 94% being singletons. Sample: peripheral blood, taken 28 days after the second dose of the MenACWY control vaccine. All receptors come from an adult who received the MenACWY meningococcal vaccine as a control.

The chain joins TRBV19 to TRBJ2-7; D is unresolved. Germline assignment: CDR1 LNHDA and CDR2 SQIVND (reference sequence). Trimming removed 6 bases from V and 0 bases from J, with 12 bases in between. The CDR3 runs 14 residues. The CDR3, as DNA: TGTGCCAGTAGCTTGACTCACAGCTCCTACGAGCAGTACTTC. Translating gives CASSLTHSSYEQYF. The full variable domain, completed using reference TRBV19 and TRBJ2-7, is DGGITQSPKYLFRKEGQNVTLSCEQNLNHDAMYWYRQDPGQGLRLIYYSQIVNDFQKGDIAEGYSVSREKKESFPLTVTSAQKNPTAFYLCASSLTHSSYEQYFGPGTRLTVT.

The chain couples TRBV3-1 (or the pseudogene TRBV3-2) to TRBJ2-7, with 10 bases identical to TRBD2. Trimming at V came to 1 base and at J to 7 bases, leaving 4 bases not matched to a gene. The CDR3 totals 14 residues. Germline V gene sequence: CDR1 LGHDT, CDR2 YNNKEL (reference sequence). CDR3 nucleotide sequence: TGTGCCAGCAGCCAAGCTAGCGGGAGTAAAGAGCAGTACTTC. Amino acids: CASSQASGSKEQYF.

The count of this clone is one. CDR3 in amino acids: CASSIQGAYGYTF. CDR3 nucleotides: TGTGCCAGCAGCATCCAGGGGGCCTATGGCTACACCTTC. The rearrangement uses TRBV12-3 or TRBV12-4 and TRBJ1-2; 8 positions agree with TRBD1. With V trimmed by 6 bases and J by 4 bases, 4 bases remained unmatched. This CDR3 comprises 13 residues.

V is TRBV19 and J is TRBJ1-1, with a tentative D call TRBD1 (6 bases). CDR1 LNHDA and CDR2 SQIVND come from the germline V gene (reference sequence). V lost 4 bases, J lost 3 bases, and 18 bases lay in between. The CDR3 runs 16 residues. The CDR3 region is CASSTLDSLGDTEAFF. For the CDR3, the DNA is TGTGCCAGTAGTACTTTGGACAGCCTCGGGGACACTGAAGCTTTCTTT.

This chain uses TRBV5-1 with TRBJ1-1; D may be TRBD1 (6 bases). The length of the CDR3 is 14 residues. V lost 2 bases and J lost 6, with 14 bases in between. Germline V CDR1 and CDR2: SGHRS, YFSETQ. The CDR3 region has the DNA TGCGCCAGCAGCTTAGGGGGTGGTCGATCTGAAGCTTTCTTT. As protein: CASSLGGGRSEAFF. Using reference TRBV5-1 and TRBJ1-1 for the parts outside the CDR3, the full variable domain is KAGVTQTPRYLIKTRGQQVTLSCSPISGHRSVSWYQQTPGQGLQFLFEYFSETQRNKGNFPGRFSGRQFSNSRSEMNVSTLELGDSALYLCASSLGGGRSEAFFGQGTRLTVV.

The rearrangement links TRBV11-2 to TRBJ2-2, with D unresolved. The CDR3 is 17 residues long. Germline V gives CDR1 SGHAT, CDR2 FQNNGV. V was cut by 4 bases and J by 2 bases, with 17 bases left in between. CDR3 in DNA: TGTGCCAGCAGCTCGATCCCAGGCAACCCTAACACCGGGGAGCTGTTTTTT. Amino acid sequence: CASSSIPGNPNTGELFF.

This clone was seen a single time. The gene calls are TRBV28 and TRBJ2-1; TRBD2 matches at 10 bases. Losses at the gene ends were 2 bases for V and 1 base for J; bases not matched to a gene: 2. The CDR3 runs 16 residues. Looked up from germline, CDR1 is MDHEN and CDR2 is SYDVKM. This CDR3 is CASSLASGSSYNEQFF. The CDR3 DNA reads TGTGCCAGCAGTTTAGCTAGCGGGAGTTCCTACAATGAGCAGTTCTTC.

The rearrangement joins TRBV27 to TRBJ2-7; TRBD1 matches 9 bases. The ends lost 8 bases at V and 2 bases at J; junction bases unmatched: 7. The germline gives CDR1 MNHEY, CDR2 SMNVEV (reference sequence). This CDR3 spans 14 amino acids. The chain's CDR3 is CASWRQGVPYEQYF. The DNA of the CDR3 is TGTGCCAGCTGGCGACAGGGGGTACCCTACGAGCAGTACTTC.

The CDR3 sequence: CASSQDLAGVGAKNIQYF. CDR3 sequence (DNA): TGCGCCAGCAGCCAAGATCTTGCGGGGGTGGGAGCCAAAAACATTCAGTACTTC. The rearrangement joins TRBV4-1 to TRBJ2-4, with 7 bases lining up with TRBD2. The length of the CDR3 is 18 residues. Germline CDR1 MGHRA, CDR2 YSYEKL. Trimming took 0 bases from V and 0 from J; bases not matched to a gene: 8.

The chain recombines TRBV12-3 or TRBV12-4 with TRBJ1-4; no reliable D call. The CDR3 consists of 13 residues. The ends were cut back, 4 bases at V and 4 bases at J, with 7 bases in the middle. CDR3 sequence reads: CASSWQVNEKLFF. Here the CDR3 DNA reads TGTGCCAGCAGTTGGCAGGTTAATGAAAAACTGTTTTTT.

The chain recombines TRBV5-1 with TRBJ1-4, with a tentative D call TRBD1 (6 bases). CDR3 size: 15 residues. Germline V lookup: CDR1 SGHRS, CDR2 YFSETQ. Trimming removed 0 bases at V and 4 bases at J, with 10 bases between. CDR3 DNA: TGCGCCAGCAGCTTGGAACAGGGAATTAATGAAAAACTGTTTTTT. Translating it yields CASSLEQGINEKLFF.

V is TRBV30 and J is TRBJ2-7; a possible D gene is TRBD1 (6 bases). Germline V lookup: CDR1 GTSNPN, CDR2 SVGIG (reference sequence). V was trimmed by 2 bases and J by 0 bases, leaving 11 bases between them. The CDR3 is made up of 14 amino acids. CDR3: CAWSLTGISYEQYF. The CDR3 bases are TGTGCCTGGAGTCTTACAGGGATCTCCTACGAGCAGTACTTC.

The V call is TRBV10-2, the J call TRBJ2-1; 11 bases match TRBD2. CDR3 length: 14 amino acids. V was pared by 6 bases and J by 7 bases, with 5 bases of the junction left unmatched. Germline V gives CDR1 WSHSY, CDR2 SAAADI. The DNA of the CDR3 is TGCGCCAGCAGACTAGCGGGAGAGTGGAATGAGCAGTTCTTC. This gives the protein CASRLAGEWNEQFF.

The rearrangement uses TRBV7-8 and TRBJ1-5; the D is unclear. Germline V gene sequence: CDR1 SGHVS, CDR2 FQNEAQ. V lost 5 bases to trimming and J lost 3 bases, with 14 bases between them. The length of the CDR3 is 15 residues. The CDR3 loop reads CASSPTQADNQPQHF. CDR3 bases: TGTGCCAGCAGCCCCACCCAGGCGGACAATCAGCCCCAGCATTTT.

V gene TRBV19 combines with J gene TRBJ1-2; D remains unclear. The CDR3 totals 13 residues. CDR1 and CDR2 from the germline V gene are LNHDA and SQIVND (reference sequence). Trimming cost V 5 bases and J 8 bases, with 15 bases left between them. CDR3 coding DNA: TGTGCCAGTAGTGGTTCGGGAATGGGGGGCTACACCTTC. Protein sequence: CASSGSGMGGYTF.

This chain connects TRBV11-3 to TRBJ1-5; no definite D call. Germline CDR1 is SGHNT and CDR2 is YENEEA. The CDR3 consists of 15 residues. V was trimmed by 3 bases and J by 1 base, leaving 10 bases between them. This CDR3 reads CASSFVGGSNQPQHF. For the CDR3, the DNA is TGTGCCAGCAGCTTCGTGGGAGGAAGCAATCAGCCCCAGCATTTT.

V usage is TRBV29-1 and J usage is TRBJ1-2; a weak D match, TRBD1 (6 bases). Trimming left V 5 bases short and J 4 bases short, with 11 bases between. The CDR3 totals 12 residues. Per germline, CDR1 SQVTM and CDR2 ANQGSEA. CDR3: CSVLGGAYGYTF. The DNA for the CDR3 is TGCAGCGTTTTGGGGGGCGCCTATGGCTACACCTTC.

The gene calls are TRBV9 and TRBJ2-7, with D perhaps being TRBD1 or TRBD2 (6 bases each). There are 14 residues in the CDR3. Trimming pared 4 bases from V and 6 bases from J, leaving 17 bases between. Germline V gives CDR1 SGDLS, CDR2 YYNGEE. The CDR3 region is CASSPQGTFGEQYF. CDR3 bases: TGTGCCAGCAGCCCCCAGGGGACTTTCGGCGAGCAGTACTTC.

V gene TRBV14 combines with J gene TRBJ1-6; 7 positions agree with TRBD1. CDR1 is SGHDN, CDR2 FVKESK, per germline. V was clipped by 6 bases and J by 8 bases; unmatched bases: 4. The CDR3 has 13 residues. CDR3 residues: CASSTGVYSPLHF. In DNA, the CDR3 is TGTGCCAGCAGTACAGGGGTTTATTCACCCCTCCACTTT.

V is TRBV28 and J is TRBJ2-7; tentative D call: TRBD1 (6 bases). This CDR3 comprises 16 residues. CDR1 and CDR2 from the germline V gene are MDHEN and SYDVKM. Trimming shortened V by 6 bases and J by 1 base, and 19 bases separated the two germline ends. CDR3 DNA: TGTGCCAGCAGGCCACCTTCACAGGGCTTTTCCTACGAGCAGTACTTC. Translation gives CASRPPSQGFSYEQYF.

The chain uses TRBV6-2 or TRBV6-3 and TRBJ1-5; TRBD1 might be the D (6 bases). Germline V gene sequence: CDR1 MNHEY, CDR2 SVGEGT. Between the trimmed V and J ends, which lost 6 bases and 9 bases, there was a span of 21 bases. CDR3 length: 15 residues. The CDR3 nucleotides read TGTGCCAGCAGCACAAGGCGGGGGCCGACGGGGCCCCAGCATTTT. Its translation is CASSTRRGPTGPQHF.